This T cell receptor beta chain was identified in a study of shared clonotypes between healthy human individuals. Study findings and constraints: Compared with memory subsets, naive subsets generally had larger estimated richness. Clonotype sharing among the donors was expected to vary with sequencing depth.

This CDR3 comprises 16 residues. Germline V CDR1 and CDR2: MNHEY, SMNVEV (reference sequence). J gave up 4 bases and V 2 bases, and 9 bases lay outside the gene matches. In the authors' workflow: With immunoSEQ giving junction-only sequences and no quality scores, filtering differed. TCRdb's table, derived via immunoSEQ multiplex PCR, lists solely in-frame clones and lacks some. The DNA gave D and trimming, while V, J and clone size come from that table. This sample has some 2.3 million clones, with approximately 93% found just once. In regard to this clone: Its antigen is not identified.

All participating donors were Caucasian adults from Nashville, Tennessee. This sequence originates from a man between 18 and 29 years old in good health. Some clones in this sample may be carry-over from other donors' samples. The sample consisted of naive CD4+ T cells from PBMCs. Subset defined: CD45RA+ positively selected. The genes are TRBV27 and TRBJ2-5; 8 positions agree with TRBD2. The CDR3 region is CASSLRREGPVETQYF. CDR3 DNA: TGTGCCAGCAGTTTACGTCGGGAGGGCCCTGTAGAGACCCAGTACTTC.